The T cell receptor beta chain under discussion was sequenced for a study of T cells in Graves' hyperthyroidism and ophthalmopathy. Germline CDR1 is SNHLY and CDR2 is FYNNEI. Trimming cost V 1 base and J 4 bases, with 20 bases left between them. The CDR3 has 18 amino acids. TCR beta CDR3 regions were amplified from RNA transcripts. In the first-round RT-PCR of the TCR CDR3, the HTBI primer set was used. Via MiXCR, TCRdb re-called the multiplex PCR reads, giving one row per CDR3 protein. The sample yields about 360,000 distinct CDR3 sequences, under 15% seen once. The receptor's source is a woman between 18 and 30 years old with Graves' hyperthyroidism. The sequencing input was blood. The gene calls are TRBV2 and TRBJ2-1, with D possibly called TRBD1 or TRBD2 (6 bases each). The CDR3 loop reads CASSEVLATRGGYNEQFF. CDR3 in DNA: TGTGCCAGCAGTGAAGTCTTAGCGACACGAGGGGGGTACAATGAGCAGTTCTTC.